The 14 T cell receptor beta chains given below trace back to one sample, sequenced in a study of T cells in Graves' hyperthyroidism and ophthalmopathy. Amplification targeted TCR beta CDR3 regions from RNA transcripts. First-round RT-PCR targeting the TCR CDR3 was performed with the HTBI primer set. One entry per CDR3 protein results from TCRdb running MiXCR on the multiplex PCR reads. The sample lists hundreds of thousands of distinct CDR3 sequences; 16% were seen once. Specimen: blood. The receptors here all came from a woman in her late teens or twenties with Graves' ophthalmopathy.

This clonotype was seen many times. The gene calls are TRBV30 and TRBJ2-6, with D tentatively TRBD1 or TRBD2 (5 bases each). The CDR3 is 13 residues long. Trimming pared 5 bases from V and 4 bases from J, leaving 9 bases between. Germline loops: CDR1 GTSNPN, CDR2 SVGIG (reference sequence). For the CDR3, the DNA is TGTGCCTGGTACGGGGCCGGGGCCAACGTCCTGACTTTC. Translating it yields CAWYGAGANVLTF.

The CDR3 sequence: CACPQVGALIGTEAFF. CDR3 bases: TGTGCCTGCCCCCAGGTGGGGGCCCTCATTGGCACTGAAGCTTTCTTT. The gene calls are TRBV30 and TRBJ1-1; a weak D match, TRBD1 (6 bases). The CDR3 has 16 amino acids. Deletions cut 6 bases from V and 4 bases from J, with 24 bases between. Looked up from germline, CDR1 is GTSNPN and CDR2 is SVGIG (reference sequence).

This clonotype was seen a few times. This rearrangement joins TRBV5-1 to TRBJ2-5; 7 bases agree with TRBD1. The CDR3 is made up of 14 amino acids. Unmatched junction bases numbered 11, after V lost 7 bases and J lost 5 bases. Germline V gene sequence: CDR1 SGHRS, CDR2 YFSETQ. The CDR3 DNA is TGCGCCAGCCACGGACAGAGGGGGCCTGAGACCCAGTACTTC. It encodes CASHGQRGPETQYF.

This clonotype turned up a few times. The chain uses TRBV4-1 and TRBJ2-7; 11 bases match TRBD2. This CDR3 has 18 amino acids. V shed 0 bases and J 2 bases; nucleotides not matched to a gene: 9. The germline CDR1 and CDR2 sequences are MGHRA and YSYEKL. In DNA, the CDR3 is TGCGCCAGCAGCCAAGACGATACTAGCGGGAGAATTCCCTACGAGCAGTACTTC. It is translated as CASSQDDTSGRIPYEQYF.

This clonotype was found many times. CDR3 DNA sequence: TGTGCCAGCAGTGGTTCTCGACAGGGTAGTTATGGCTACACCTTC. It codes for CASSGSRQGSYGYTF. The chain uses TRBV27 and TRBJ1-2; 7 nucleotides line up with TRBD1. In germline, CDR1 is MNHEY, CDR2 SMNVEV (reference sequence). CDR3 length: 15 residues. V dropped 5 bases and J dropped 5; count of bases not matched to a gene: 11.

The rearrangement joins TRBV15 to TRBJ1-2; D is undetermined. V lost 8 bases, J lost 4 bases, and 8 bases lay in between. The germline CDR1 and CDR2 sequences are LNHNV and YYDKDF (reference sequence). The CDR3 totals 11 residues. For the CDR3, the DNA is TGTGCCACCTCAGACACCTATGGCTACACCTTC. This encodes CATSDTYGYTF.

The chain combines TRBV5-4 with TRBJ2-1; D is undetermined. The germline CDR1 and CDR2 sequences are SGHNT and YYREEE (reference sequence). The length of the CDR3 is 15 residues. Trimming shortened V by 4 bases and J by 4 bases, and 15 bases separated the two germline ends. The CDR3 is CASSPRALGYNEQFF. For the CDR3, the DNA is TGTGCCAGCAGCCCCCGGGCCCTGGGTTACAATGAGCAGTTCTTC.

This clonotype was counted at least ten times. The gene calls are TRBV5-6 and TRBJ2-1; the match to TRBD1 covers 10 bases. This CDR3 contains 16 residues. With V trimmed by 4 bases and J by 6 bases, 10 bases remained unmatched. Germline V gene lookup returns CDR1 SGHDT and CDR2 YYEEEE. The CDR3 reads CASSQPGTGAGNEQFF. CDR3 bases: TGTGCCAGCAGCCAGCCAGGGACAGGGGCGGGCAATGAGCAGTTCTTC.

Many counts were recorded for this clonotype. The V call is TRBV5-5, the J call TRBJ2-7; D is unresolved. Trimming took 1 base from V and 2 from J, leaving 13 bases between them. The CDR3 consists of 15 residues. Germline V gene sequence: CDR1 SGHKS, CDR2 YYEKEE (reference sequence). DNA for the CDR3: TGTGCCAGCAGCTTGTTAAACAGCCCAACCTACGAGCAGTACTTC. Encoded protein: CASSLLNSPTYEQYF.

Many counts were recorded for this clonotype. The chain links TRBV5-1 to TRBJ2-3; 10 bases align to TRBD1. The CDR3 spans 16 residues. Looked up from germline, CDR1 is SGHRS and CDR2 is YFSETQ. Unmatched junction bases numbered 3, after V lost 0 bases and J lost 2 bases. CDR3 bases: TGCGCCAGCAGCTTGGGGGACAGGGGATCCACAGATACGCAGTATTTT. Translation gives CASSLGDRGSTDTQYF.

This clonotype appeared many times. The J gene is TRBJ2-7, the V gene TRBV20-1, with D possibly matching TRBD1 (7 bases). The length of the CDR3 is 14 residues. Trimming pared 0 bases from V and 4 bases from J, leaving 13 bases between. Germline V gene lookup returns CDR1 DFQATT and CDR2 SNEGSKA (reference sequence). This CDR3 reads CSARDTAGGYEQYF. CDR3 DNA: TGCAGTGCTAGAGATACGGCAGGGGGGTACGAGCAGTACTTC.

This clonotype was observed at least ten times. At one end the junction does not follow the germline gene, possibly because of a read error. The rearrangement uses TRBV28 and TRBJ2-1; the match to TRBD2 covers 14 bases. CDR3 length: 17 amino acids. CDR1 is MDHEN, CDR2 SYDVKM, per germline. The CDR3 DNA is TGTGCCAGCAGTATATGGACTAGCGGGGGGATTGGGAATGAGCAGTTCTTC. Its protein is CASSIWTSGGIGNEQFF.

This clonotype occurred many times. The genes are TRBV12-3 or TRBV12-4 and TRBJ1-1, with 7 bases lining up with TRBD1. The CDR3 covers 14 residues. V shed 3 bases, J shed 5 bases, and the junction held 6 bases outside the gene matches. The chain's CDR3 is CASSFYRGETEAFF. The CDR3 DNA reads TGTGCCAGCAGTTTTTACAGGGGAGAAACTGAAGCTTTCTTT.

This clonotype was observed at least ten times. The rearrangement links TRBV3-1 to TRBJ1-5; D unresolved. The CDR3 sequence is 13 residues long. Trimming left V 1 base short and J 4 bases short, with 5 bases between. Germline CDR1 is LGHDT and CDR2 is YNNKEL (reference sequence). CDR3 bases: TGTGCCAGCAGCCAAGGACGTAATCAGCCCCAGCATTTT. This translates into CASSQGRNQPQHF.